A selection of T cell receptor beta chains follows, all from one sample in a study of blood T cell repertoires in COVID-19. Here immunoSEQ multiplex PCR was the method, and the copy in TCRdb shows in-frame clones only, minus some. The table has approximately 97,000 clones, about 90% seen once. Sequenced input: peripheral blood. These receptors were collected from a man between 50 and 59 years old with COVID-19, enrolled during active disease. Each CDR3 is given with its conserved first and last residue. D genes are given only for firm matches. Clone size appears in some rows only: once, few, many, or a class for an expanded clone.

j_call | v_call | clone_size | d_call | cdr3_nt | cdr3_aa
TRBJ1-2 | TRBV5-6 | few | NA | TGTGCCAGCAGCTTTTTTGGGAGGGGCTACACCTTC | CASSFFGRGYTF
TRBJ2-1 | TRBV19 | NA | NA | TGTGCCAGTAGTGCCGCCGGTGAGCAGTTCTTC | CASSAAGEQFF
TRBJ2-2 | TRBV14 | NA | TRBD1 | TGTGCCAGCAGCAAGATTGGTGGGACAGGGCCCGGGGAGCTGTTTTTT | CASSKIGGTGPGELFF
TRBJ1-2 | TRBV11-2 | NA | NA | TGTGCCAGCAGCAGACCAGGAAGGGACTCCTATGGCTACACCTTC | CASSRPGRDSYGYTF
TRBJ1-2 | TRBV2 | NA | NA | TGTGCCAGCAGCAGGGAAAATCGCGGCTACACCTTC | CASSRENRGYTF
TRBJ2-1 | TRBV7-6 | NA | TRBD2 | TGTGCCAGCAGTCCGGGACTAGCGGGGGACTTATACAATGAGCAGTTCTTC | CASSPGLAGDLYNEQFF
TRBJ1-6 | TRBV5-5 | NA | NA | TGTGCCAGCAGCCCCGAGGGGACAATCCGCAATTCACCCCTCCACTTT | CASSPEGTIRNSPLHF
TRBJ1-6 | TRBV3-1/TRBV3-2 | NA | TRBD1 | TGTGCCAGCAGCCGGGGACAGGGGGCTGTTTCACCCCTCCACTTT | CASSRGQGAVSPLHF
TRBJ1-2 | TRBV4-1 | NA | TRBD1 | TGCGCCAGCGGGGTCCGGACAGGGGAGCGGTATGGCTACACCTTC | CASGVRTGERYGYTF
TRBJ2-1 | TRBV9 | NA | NA | TGTGCCAGCAGCGTAGTAGTAGCTGACGGTGAGCAGTTCTTC | CASSVVVADGEQFF
TRBJ1-2 | TRBV27 | NA | NA | TGTGCCAGCAGTTTAGGGGGCGCATATGGCTACACCTTC | CASSLGGAYGYTF
TRBJ1-5 | TRBV28 | NA | TRBD1 | TGTGCCAGCAGTTCCCCCGGCAGGGGGCTACCCCAGCATTTT | CASSSPGRGLPQHF
TRBJ1-1 | TRBV12-5 | NA | TRBD1 | TGTGCTAGTGGTTTGGTACCAGGGACAGGGGTCACTGAAGCTTTCTTT | CASGLVPGTGVTEAFF
TRBJ1-5 | TRBV19 | NA | NA | TGTGCCAGTAGCCTTTTTTGGGGAGGGGATCAGCCCCAGCATTTT | CASSLFWGGDQPQHF
TRBJ2-2 | TRBV29-1 | NA | NA | TGCAGCGTTGTTGGGGACATCAACACCGGGGAGCTGTTTTTT | CSVVGDINTGELFF
TRBJ2-2 | TRBV27 | NA | TRBD2 | TGTGCCAGCAGTTTATATCCGGGGGGAGGCACCGGGGAGCTGTTTTTT | CASSLYPGGGTGELFF
TRBJ2-6 | TRBV7-2 | NA | TRBD1 | TGTGCCAGCAGCTTAGCTGGGACAGAAAGTGGGGCCAACGTCCTGACTTTC | CASSLAGTESGANVLTF
TRBJ1-5 | TRBV29-1 | few | NA | TGCAGCGTTGGCGATCAGCCCCAGCATTTT | CSVGDQPQHF
TRBJ2-5 | TRBV24-1 | NA | NA | TGTGCCACCAGTGATCTACAGGGGGGGCGAGAGACCCAGTACTTC | CATSDLQGGRETQYF
TRBJ1-2 | TRBV5-6 | NA | TRBD1 | TGTGCCAGCAGCTTTTCAACAGGGGATCCTTATGGCTACACCTTC | CASSFSTGDPYGYTF
TRBJ1-1 | TRBV19 | few | NA | TGTGCCAGTAGTATCCTTCAGGGGAACACTGAAGCTTTCTTT | CASSILQGNTEAFF
TRBJ1-2 | TRBV7-6 | NA | TRBD1 | TGTGCCAGCAGCCCGACATACCAATTGACAGGGGACGGCTACACCTTC | CASSPTYQLTGDGYTF
TRBJ2-1 | TRBV30 | NA | NA | TGTGCCTGGAATACCAGGGTCTCCTACAATGAGCAGTTCTTC | CAWNTRVSYNEQFF
TRBJ2-5 | TRBV3-1/TRBV3-2 | NA | NA | TGTGCCAGCAGCCAAGATTGGGGGGGGCCAGAGACCCAGTACTTC | CASSQDWGGPETQYF
TRBJ1-2 | TRBV9 | NA | TRBD1 | TGTGCCAGCAGCGTAGCTGACAGGGGAGGCTATGGCTACACCTTC | CASSVADRGGYGYTF
TRBJ1-2 | TRBV19 | NA | TRBD1 | TGTGCCAGTAGTATGACAGGGGCGATCATACATGGCTACACCTTC | CASSMTGAIIHGYTF
TRBJ2-1 | TRBV6-4 | few | TRBD2 | TGTGCCAGCAGTATACTAGCGGGGGAGTCGGGTGAGCAGTTCTTC | CASSILAGESGEQFF
TRBJ1-1 | TRBV6-5 | NA | TRBD1 | TGTGCCAGCAGTTACTACACAGGGGGCTCGAACACTGAAGCTTTCTTT | CASSYYTGGSNTEAFF
TRBJ1-1 | TRBV4-2 | NA | TRBD1 | TGTGCCAGCAGCCAAGCCCTGACAGGGACTTGGGCGGCTTTCTTT | CASSQALTGTWAAFF
TRBJ2-4 | TRBV3-1/TRBV3-2 | NA | NA | TGTGCCAGCAGCCGGAGGGGTGAAAACATTCAGTACTTC | CASSRRGENIQYF
TRBJ2-7 | TRBV9 | NA | TRBD1 | TGTGCCAGCAGCATCGGGACAGGGGGATCCTACGAGCAGTACTTC | CASSIGTGGSYEQYF
TRBJ2-7 | TRBV10-3 | NA | NA | TGTGCCATCAGTGCAGGGGTGAGCGAGCAGTACTTC | CAISAGVSEQYF
TRBJ1-2 | TRBV3-1/TRBV3-2 | NA | NA | TGTGCCAGTTACGGGGAGACGGGCTATGGCTACACCTTC | CASYGETGYGYTF